This T cell receptor (beta chain) was captured in a study of PD-1 blockade in classical Hodgkin lymphoma. The method was immunoSEQ multiplex PCR; TCRdb's version includes in-frame clones alone and lacks a portion of them. The sample carries a few thousand clones, roughly 80% recorded once. All patients relapsed after autologous stem cell transplantation, and brentuximab vedotin exposure varied. After PBMCs were thawed, their CD8+ T cells were isolated by magnetic negative selection. V lost 2 bases, J lost 1 base, and 12 bases lay in between. Per the germline V gene, CDR1 is MNHNS and CDR2 is SASEGT. The CDR3 runs 15 residues.

V gene TRBV6-1 combines with J gene TRBJ2-7; D is perhaps TRBD1 or TRBD2 (5 bases each). The receptor's source is a human donor with classical Hodgkin lymphoma. The specimen was CD8+ T cells from blood, collected at baseline. This chain's CDR3 is CASSELAGTSYEQYF. The CDR3, as DNA: TGTGCCAGCAGTGAATTGGCAGGGACGTCCTACGAGCAGTACTTC.